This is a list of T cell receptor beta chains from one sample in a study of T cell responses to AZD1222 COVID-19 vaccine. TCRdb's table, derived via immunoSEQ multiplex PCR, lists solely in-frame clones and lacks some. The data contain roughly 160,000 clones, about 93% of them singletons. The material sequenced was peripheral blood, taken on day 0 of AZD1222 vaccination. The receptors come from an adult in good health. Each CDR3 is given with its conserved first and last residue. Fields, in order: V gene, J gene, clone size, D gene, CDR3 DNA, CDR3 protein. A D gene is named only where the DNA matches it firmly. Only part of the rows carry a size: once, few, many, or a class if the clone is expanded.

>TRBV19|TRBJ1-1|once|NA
TGTGCCAGTAACTCGGGCCTGGGCACTGAAGCTTTCTTT
CASNSGLGTEAFF
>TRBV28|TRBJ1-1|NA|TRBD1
TGTGCCAGCAGTTTGCCGACAGGGGGCCAGAACACTGAAGCTTTCTTT
CASSLPTGGQNTEAFF
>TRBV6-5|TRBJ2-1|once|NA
TGTGCCAGCAGGGGGGGCAATGAGCAGTTCTTC
CASRGGNEQFF
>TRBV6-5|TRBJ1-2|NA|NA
TGTGCCAGCAGTTACTCCGACGCCCGCGGCTACACCTTC
CASSYSDARGYTF
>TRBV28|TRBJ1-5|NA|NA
TGTGCCAGCAGAACAGGGTTTATTCAGCCCCAGCATTTT
CASRTGFIQPQHF
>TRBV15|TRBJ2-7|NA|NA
TGTGCCACCAGCAGAGATCTGGGACCCTACGAGCAGTACTTC
CATSRDLGPYEQYF
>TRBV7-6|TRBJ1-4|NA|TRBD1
TGTGCCAGCAGCCCCGTGACAGGGAGTAGTGAAAAACTGTTTTTT
CASSPVTGSSEKLFF
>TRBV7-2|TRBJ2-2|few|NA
TGTGCCAGCAGCTCTAACTCGAACGGCGGGGAGCTGTTTTTT
CASSSNSNGGELFF
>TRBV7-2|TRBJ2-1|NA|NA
TGTGCCAGCAGCTTCCCCCGGGGTGAGCAGTTCTTC
CASSFPRGEQFF
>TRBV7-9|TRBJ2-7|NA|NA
TGTGCCAGCAGCGCCGGGAGCTCTTTGGACGAGCAGTACTTC
CASSAGSSLDEQYF
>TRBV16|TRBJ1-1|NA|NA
TGTGCCAGCAGCCAATCGGGGCGGGGGCGCGGGAACACTGAAGCTTTCTTT
CASSQSGRGRGNTEAFF
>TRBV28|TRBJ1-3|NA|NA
TGTGCCAGCAGTTTAAGGGGGAAGATCTCTGGAAACACCATATATTTT
CASSLRGKISGNTIYF
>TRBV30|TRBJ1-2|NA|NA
TGTGCCTGGATTTTTAGGTCCACCTACACCTTC
CAWIFRSTYTF
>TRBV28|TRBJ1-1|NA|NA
TGTGCCAGCAGTTTAATTCCAGGGGTCACTGAAGCTTTCTTT
CASSLIPGVTEAFF
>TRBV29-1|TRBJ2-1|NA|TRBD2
TGCAGCGAACTAGCGGGGAACAATGAGCAGTTCTTC
CSELAGNNEQFF
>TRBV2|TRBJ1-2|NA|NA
TGTGCCAGCATCTACCCTGGCCGCCATGGCTACACCTTC
CASIYPGRHGYTF
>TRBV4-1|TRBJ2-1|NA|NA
TGCGCCAGCAGCCCCGATAGACAGAATTACAATGAGCAGTTCTTC
CASSPDRQNYNEQFF
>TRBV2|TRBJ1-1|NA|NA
TGTGCCAGCCTAATTTCGGGGGTAGCTGGCACTGAAGCTTTCTTT
CASLISGVAGTEAFF
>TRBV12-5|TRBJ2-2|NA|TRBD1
TGTGCTAGTGCCAGTACCGGACAGGGCACCGGGGAGCTGTTTTTT
CASASTGQGTGELFF
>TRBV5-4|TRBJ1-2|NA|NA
TGTGCCAGCAGCTTGAGTCCGGGACGTGGAATCTATGGCTACACCTTC
CASSLSPGRGIYGYTF
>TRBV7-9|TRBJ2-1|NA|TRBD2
TGTGCCAGCAGCTTAGCGGGAGGGCGGAGTGAGCAGTTCTTC
CASSLAGGRSEQFF